The clone carrying this T cell receptor (beta chain) was seen only a few times. PCR was run on genomic DNA. Amplification of the beta chain CDR3 used 30 forward and 13 reverse multiplex primers. TCRdb redid the calling of the multiplex PCR reads with MiXCR, one entry per CDR3 protein. The profile covers under 300,000 distinct CDR3 sequences, with over 45% appearing a single time and roughly 13% taken by the ten largest. This specimen comes from a study of type 1 and type 2 diabetes patients. Study context: The cohort mixed type 1 diabetes, type 2 diabetes and nondiabetic donors. Across the study, 15 million to 20 million paired-end reads were produced.

V was clipped by 6 bases and J by 8 bases, with 11 bases between them. Germline V gene lookup returns CDR1 SNHLY and CDR2 FYNNEI. There are 12 residues in the CDR3. Peripheral blood, ten milliliters per participant, was collected. V usage is TRBV2 and J usage is TRBJ2-4; tentatively, D is TRBD2 (5 bases). Sequencing was carried out using peripheral blood mononuclear cells (PBMCs). The TCR comes from a man aged 18-30 years with type 2 diabetes. The CDR3 DNA sequence: TGTGCCAGCAGGGACTGGCGGGACATTCAGTACTTC. Protein: CASRDWRDIQYF.